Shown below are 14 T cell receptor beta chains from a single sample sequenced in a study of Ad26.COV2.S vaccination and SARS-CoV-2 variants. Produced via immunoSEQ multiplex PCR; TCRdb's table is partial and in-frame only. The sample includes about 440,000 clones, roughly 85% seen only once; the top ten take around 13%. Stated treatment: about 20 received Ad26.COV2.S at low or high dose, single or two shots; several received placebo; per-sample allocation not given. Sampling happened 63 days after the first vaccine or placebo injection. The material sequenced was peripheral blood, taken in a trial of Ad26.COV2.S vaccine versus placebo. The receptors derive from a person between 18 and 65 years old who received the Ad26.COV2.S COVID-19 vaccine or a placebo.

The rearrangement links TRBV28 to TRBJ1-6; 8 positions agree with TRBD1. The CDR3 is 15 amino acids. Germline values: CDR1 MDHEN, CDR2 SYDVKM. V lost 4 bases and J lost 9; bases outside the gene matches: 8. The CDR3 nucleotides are TGTGCCAGCAGTTCCTACAGGGGGGCGGGTTCACCCCTCCACTTT. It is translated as CASSSYRGAGSPLHF.

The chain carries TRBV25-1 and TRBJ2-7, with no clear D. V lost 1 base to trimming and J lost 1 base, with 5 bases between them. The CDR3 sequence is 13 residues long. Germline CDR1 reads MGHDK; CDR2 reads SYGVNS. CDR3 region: CASSESQSYEQYF. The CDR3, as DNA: TGTGCCAGCAGTGAATCCCAATCCTACGAGCAGTACTTC.

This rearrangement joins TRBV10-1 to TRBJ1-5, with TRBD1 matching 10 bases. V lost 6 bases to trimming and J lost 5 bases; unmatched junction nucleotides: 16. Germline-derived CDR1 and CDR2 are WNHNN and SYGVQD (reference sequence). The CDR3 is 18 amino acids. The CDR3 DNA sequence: TGCGCCAGCAGCGACGGGACAGGGGAGGTTGGGGTAGATCAGCCCCAGCATTTT. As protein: CASSDGTGEVGVDQPQHF.

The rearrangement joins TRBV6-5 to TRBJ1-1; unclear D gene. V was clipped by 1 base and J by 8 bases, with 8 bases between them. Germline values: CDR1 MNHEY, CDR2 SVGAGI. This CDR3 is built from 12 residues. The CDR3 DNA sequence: TGTGCCAGCAGTTACTTGTGGGAAGAAGCTTTCTTT. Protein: CASSYLWEEAFF.

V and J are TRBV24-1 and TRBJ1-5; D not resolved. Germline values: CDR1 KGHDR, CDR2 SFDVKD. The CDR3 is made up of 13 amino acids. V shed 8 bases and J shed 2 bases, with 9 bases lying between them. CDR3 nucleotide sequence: TGTGCCACCACGTCGTCCGGCAATCAGCCCCAGCATTTT. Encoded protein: CATTSSGNQPQHF.

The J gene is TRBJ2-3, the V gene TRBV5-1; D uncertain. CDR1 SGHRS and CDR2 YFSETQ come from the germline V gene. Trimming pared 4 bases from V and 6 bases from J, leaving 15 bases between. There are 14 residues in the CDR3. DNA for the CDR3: TGCGCCAGCAGCGTGCAAGGCGTCAGGGATACGCAGTATTTT. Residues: CASSVQGVRDTQYF.

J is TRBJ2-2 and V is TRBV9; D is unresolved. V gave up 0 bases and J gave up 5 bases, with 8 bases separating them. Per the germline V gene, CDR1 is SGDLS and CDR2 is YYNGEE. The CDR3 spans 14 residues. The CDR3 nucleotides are TGTGCCAGCAGCGTAGACAGAGCAACCGGGGAGCTGTTTTTT. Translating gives CASSVDRATGELFF.

CDR3 amino acids: CASSLARTSNEQFF. The DNA for the CDR3 is TGCGCCAGCAGCTTGGCCCGGACCAGCAATGAGCAGTTCTTC. The chain recombines TRBV5-1 with TRBJ2-1; no clear D. V lost 0 bases and J 6 bases, leaving 10 bases between the germline ends. The CDR3 runs 14 residues. Germline CDR1 and CDR2: SGHRS and YFSETQ. Full variable domain (outside the CDR3, taken from reference TRBV5-1 and TRBJ2-1): KAGVTQTPRYLIKTRGQQVTLSCSPISGHRSVSWYQQTPGQGLQFLFEYFSETQRNKGNFPGRFSGRQFSNSRSEMNVSTLELGDSALYLCASSLARTSNEQFFGPGTRLTVL.

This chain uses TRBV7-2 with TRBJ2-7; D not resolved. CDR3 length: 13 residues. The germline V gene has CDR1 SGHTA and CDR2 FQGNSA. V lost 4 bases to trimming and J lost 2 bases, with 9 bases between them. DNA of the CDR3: TGTGCCAGCAGCTACCTGAGAGCCTACGAGCAGTACTTC. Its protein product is CASSYLRAYEQYF.

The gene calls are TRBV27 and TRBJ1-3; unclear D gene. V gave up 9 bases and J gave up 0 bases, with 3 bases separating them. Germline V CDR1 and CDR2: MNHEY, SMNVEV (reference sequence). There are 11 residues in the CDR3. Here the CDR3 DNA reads TGTGCCAGTTACTCTGGAAACACCATATATTTT. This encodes CASYSGNTIYF.

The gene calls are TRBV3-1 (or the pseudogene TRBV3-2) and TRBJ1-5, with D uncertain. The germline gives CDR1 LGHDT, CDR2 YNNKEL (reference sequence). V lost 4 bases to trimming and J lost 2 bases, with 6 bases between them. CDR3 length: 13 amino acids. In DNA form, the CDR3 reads TGTGCCAGCAGCCTTCGGGGCAATCAGCCCCAGCATTTT. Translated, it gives CASSLRGNQPQHF.

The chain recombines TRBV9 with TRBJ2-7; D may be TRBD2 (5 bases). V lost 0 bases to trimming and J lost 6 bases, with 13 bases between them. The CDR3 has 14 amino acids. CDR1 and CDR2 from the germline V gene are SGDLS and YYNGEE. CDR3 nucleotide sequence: TGTGCCAGCAGCGTAGGCCCCCAAGAGGGCGAGCAGTACTTC. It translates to CASSVGPQEGEQYF.

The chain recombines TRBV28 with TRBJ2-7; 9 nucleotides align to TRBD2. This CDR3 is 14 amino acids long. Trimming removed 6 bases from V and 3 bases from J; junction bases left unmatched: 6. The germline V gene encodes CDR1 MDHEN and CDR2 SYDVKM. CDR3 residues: CASRLSGRGYEQYF. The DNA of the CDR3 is TGTGCCAGCAGACTTAGCGGGAGAGGCTACGAGCAGTACTTC.

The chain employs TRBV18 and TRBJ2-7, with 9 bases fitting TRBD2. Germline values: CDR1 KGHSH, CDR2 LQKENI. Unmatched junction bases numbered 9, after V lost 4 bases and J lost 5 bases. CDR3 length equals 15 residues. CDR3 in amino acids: CASSRAGGDVDEQYF. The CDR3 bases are TGTGCCAGCTCACGAGCGGGAGGAGACGTTGACGAGCAGTACTTC.